This is a list of T cell receptor beta chains from one sample in a study of blood T cell repertoires in COVID-19. TCRdb's table, derived via immunoSEQ multiplex PCR, lists solely in-frame clones and lacks some. The table records around 700,000 clones, 75% to 90% of them present only once. Sequenced sample: peripheral blood. The receptors derive from a woman between 18 and 29 years old with acute or convalescent COVID-19. CDR3s include the opening cysteine and the closing phenylalanine or tryptophan. Each record gives: V gene, D gene, clone size, J gene, CDR3 protein, CDR3 DNA. The D gene is left open where the match is weak. For some rows the clone size is stated as once, few or many, or as a class when expanded; others skip it.

V: TRBV7-9
D: -
size: -
J: TRBJ1-4
CDR3: CASSPLGTFATNEKLFF
DNA: TGTGCCAGCAGCCCGCTCGGGACTTTTGCAACTAATGAAAAACTGTTTTTT

V: TRBV5-1
D: TRBD1
size: -
J: TRBJ1-2
CDR3: CASSWDRGLLNYGYTF
DNA: TGCGCCAGCAGCTGGGACAGGGGGCTGCTTAACTATGGCTACACCTTC

V: TRBV9
D: TRBD1
size: once
J: TRBJ1-2
CDR3: CASSVGRAGDSGYTF
DNA: TGTGCCAGCAGCGTAGGGAGGGCTGGGGACAGCGGCTACACCTTC

V: TRBV7-2
D: -
size: -
J: TRBJ2-7
CDR3: CASSLERSSYEQYF
DNA: TGTGCCAGCAGCTTAGAGAGGAGCTCCTACGAGCAGTACTTC

V: TRBV13
D: TRBD1
size: few
J: TRBJ1-3
CDR3: CASKRDREPGNTIYF
DNA: TGTGCCAGCAAACGGGACAGGGAACCTGGAAACACCATATATTTT

V: TRBV6-5
D: -
size: -
J: TRBJ1-2
CDR3: CASSYGENYGYTF
DNA: TGTGCCAGCAGTTACGGGGAGAACTATGGCTACACCTTC

V: TRBV19
D: -
size: -
J: TRBJ1-2
CDR3: CASNWGAGGYTF
DNA: TGTGCCAGTAACTGGGGCGCGGGGGGCTACACCTTC

V: TRBV28
D: TRBD1
size: -
J: TRBJ1-6
CDR3: CASSIAGTGHNSPLHF
DNA: TGTGCCAGCAGCATCGCCGGGACAGGGCATAATTCACCCCTCCACTTT

V: TRBV2
D: TRBD1
size: -
J: TRBJ1-2
CDR3: CASSYLGTGERGYTF
DNA: TGTGCCAGCAGCTACCTAGGGACAGGGGAGCGTGGCTACACCTTC

V: TRBV3-1/TRBV3-2
D: TRBD1
size: once
J: TRBJ1-1
CDR3: CASSQAPRQGFEAFF
DNA: TGTGCCAGCAGCCAAGCCCCAAGACAGGGTTTTGAAGCTTTCTTT

V: TRBV2
D: -
size: -
J: TRBJ1-2
CDR3: CAGNRENYGYTF
DNA: TGTGCCGGAAACAGAGAAAACTATGGCTACACCTTC

V: TRBV29-1
D: -
size: -
J: TRBJ1-2
CDR3: CSAEGVYGYTF
DNA: TGCAGCGCCGAGGGGGTGTATGGCTACACCTTC

V: TRBV7-2
D: TRBD1
size: -
J: TRBJ2-7
CDR3: CASSLGSGQGTYEQYF
DNA: TGTGCCAGCAGCTTAGGGTCGGGACAGGGTACCTACGAGCAGTACTTC

V: TRBV9
D: TRBD1
size: -
J: TRBJ2-3
CDR3: CASSVQGAQTDTQYF
DNA: TGTGCCAGCAGCGTACAGGGGGCGCAGACAGATACGCAGTATTTT

V: TRBV9
D: -
size: few
J: TRBJ1-5
CDR3: CASSPRSPVQPQHF
DNA: TGTGCCAGCAGCCCGCGATCACCGGTTCAGCCCCAGCATTTT

V: TRBV4-1
D: TRBD1
size: once
J: TRBJ2-1
CDR3: CASSHPGTDSYNEQFF
DNA: TGCGCCAGCAGCCATCCCGGGACAGATTCTTACAATGAGCAGTTCTTC

V: TRBV19
D: -
size: -
J: TRBJ2-7
CDR3: CASRNTRRGRYEQYF
DNA: TGTGCCAGTAGAAACACCCGCAGGGGAAGGTACGAGCAGTACTTC

V: TRBV5-1
D: -
size: once
J: TRBJ1-3
CDR3: CASSLESSSGNTIYF
DNA: TGCGCCAGCAGCTTGGAGTCGAGCTCTGGAAACACCATATATTTT

V: TRBV5-1
D: -
size: -
J: TRBJ1-2
CDR3: CASSLGLAVGYTF
DNA: TGCGCCAGCAGCTTGGGGTTGGCAGTTGGCTACACCTTC

V: TRBV10-2
D: TRBD1
size: -
J: TRBJ2-1
CDR3: CASSGERGPNNEQFF
DNA: TGCGCCAGCAGTGGGGAAAGGGGGCCTAACAATGAGCAGTTCTTC

V: TRBV7-2
D: -
size: -
J: TRBJ1-5
CDR3: CASSLGVSGASSINQPQHF
DNA: TGTGCCAGCAGCTTAGGTGTCTCAGGGGCCTCCTCAATCAATCAGCCCCAGCATTTT

V: TRBV24-1
D: -
size: -
J: TRBJ1-2
CDR3: CATSGGYTF
DNA: TGTGCCACCTCAGGAGGCTACACCTTC

V: TRBV10-1
D: -
size: -
J: TRBJ1-5
CDR3: CASRGRGPIHNQPQHF
DNA: TGCGCCAGCAGGGGCAGGGGACCGATACACAATCAGCCCCAGCATTTT

V: TRBV28
D: TRBD1
size: -
J: TRBJ2-2
CDR3: CASRRQGVTGELFF
DNA: TGTGCCAGCAGAAGACAGGGGGTCACCGGGGAGCTGTTTTTT

V: TRBV24-1
D: TRBD1
size: -
J: TRBJ2-2
CDR3: CATSDLGTGYTGELFF
DNA: TGTGCCACCAGTGATCTCGGGACAGGGTACACCGGGGAGCTGTTTTTT

V: TRBV5-1
D: -
size: -
J: TRBJ1-1
CDR3: CASSRLSGATEAFF
DNA: TGCGCCAGCAGCCGACTCTCAGGGGCAACTGAAGCTTTCTTT

V: TRBV25-1
D: -
size: once
J: TRBJ2-1
CDR3: CASSESYGQFF
DNA: TGTGCCAGCAGTGAATCATACGGGCAGTTCTTC

V: TRBV6-1
D: -
size: -
J: TRBJ1-5
CDR3: CASSEDGSNQPQHF
DNA: TGTGCCAGCAGTGAAGACGGTAGCAATCAGCCCCAGCATTTT

V: TRBV4-2
D: TRBD2
size: -
J: TRBJ2-5
CDR3: CASSPRGAGEQETQYF
DNA: TGTGCCAGCAGCCCCCGGGGAGCGGGGGAACAAGAGACCCAGTACTTC

V: TRBV5-1
D: TRBD1
size: -
J: TRBJ1-1
CDR3: CASSRGTEGLEAFF
DNA: TGCGCCAGCAGCCGAGGGACAGAGGGCCTTGAAGCTTTCTTT

V: TRBV6-5
D: -
size: -
J: TRBJ2-7
CDR3: CASSFLASPYEQYF
DNA: TGTGCCAGCAGTTTCCTAGCGTCCCCCTACGAGCAGTACTTC

V: TRBV9
D: TRBD1
size: -
J: TRBJ1-4
CDR3: CASSIGTGVSTNEKLFF
DNA: TGTGCCAGCAGCATCGGGACAGGCGTTTCAACTAATGAAAAACTGTTTTTT

V: TRBV9
D: TRBD1
size: -
J: TRBJ1-1
CDR3: CASSVGTLGDSSHLPTEAFF
DNA: TGTGCCAGCAGCGTAGGGACTCTGGGGGACAGTTCTCACCTCCCCACTGAAGCTTTCTTT

V: TRBV4-1
D: -
size: -
J: TRBJ1-1
CDR3: CASSPGQPVNTEAFF
DNA: TGCGCCAGCAGCCCAGGACAGCCAGTGAACACTGAAGCTTTCTTT

V: TRBV2
D: TRBD1
size: -
J: TRBJ1-6
CDR3: CASREIGTGTDLDAPLHF
DNA: TGTGCCAGCAGGGAGATTGGAACCGGGACAGATTTGGATGCGCCCCTCCACTTT

V: TRBV23-1
D: TRBD1
size: -
J: TRBJ1-5
CDR3: CASSQSGAGGQPQHF
DNA: TGCGCCAGCAGTCAATCGGGGGCAGGGGGTCAGCCCCAGCATTTT

V: TRBV7-2
D: TRBD1
size: -
J: TRBJ1-6
CDR3: CASSLVGTGVNSPLHF
DNA: TGTGCCAGCAGCTTAGTGGGGACAGGGGTTAATTCACCCCTCCACTTT

V: TRBV5-1
D: -
size: -
J: TRBJ1-4
CDR3: CASSLGSGEKLFF
DNA: TGCGCCAGCAGCTTGGGATCGGGTGAAAAACTGTTTTTT

V: TRBV6-2/TRBV6-3
D: TRBD1
size: -
J: TRBJ2-3
CDR3: CASSSTGAPHTQYF
DNA: TGTGCCAGCAGTTCGACAGGGGCCCCCCATACGCAGTATTTT

V: TRBV2
D: -
size: -
J: TRBJ2-2
CDR3: CASRSGNTGELFF
DNA: TGTGCCAGCAGGTCAGGGAACACCGGGGAGCTGTTTTTT

V: TRBV2
D: -
size: -
J: TRBJ1-4
CDR3: CASSSTGSGEKLFF
DNA: TGTGCCAGCAGTTCAACAGGGTCCGGAGAAAAACTGTTTTTT

V: TRBV29-1
D: -
size: once
J: TRBJ1-1
CDR3: CSVEDQGNTEAFF
DNA: TGCAGCGTTGAAGACCAGGGGAACACTGAAGCTTTCTTT

V: TRBV19
D: TRBD1
size: -
J: TRBJ2-1
CDR3: CASSIRGHRDEQFF
DNA: TGTGCCAGTAGTATAAGGGGGCACAGGGATGAGCAGTTCTTC

V: TRBV11-3
D: TRBD2
size: -
J: TRBJ2-1
CDR3: CASSAGSGGSNEQFF
DNA: TGTGCCAGCAGCGCCGGGAGCGGGGGGAGCAATGAGCAGTTCTTC

V: TRBV6-5
D: -
size: -
J: TRBJ1-3
CDR3: CASSYIRGNTIYF
DNA: TGTGCCAGCAGTTACATCAGGGGAAACACCATATATTTT

V: TRBV5-1
D: -
size: -
J: TRBJ1-6
CDR3: CASSLAPARVRNSPLHF
DNA: TGCGCCAGCAGCTTGGCTCCCGCGCGGGTCCGTAATTCACCCCTCCACTTT

V: TRBV19
D: TRBD1
size: -
J: TRBJ1-3
CDR3: CASLGIGGSGNTIYF
DNA: TGTGCCAGCCTCGGGATAGGGGGCTCCGGAAACACCATATATTTT

V: TRBV9
D: TRBD2
size: -
J: TRBJ2-7
CDR3: CASSVATMTSGTYEQYF
DNA: TGTGCCAGCAGCGTAGCTACAATGACTAGCGGGACCTACGAGCAGTACTTC

V: TRBV27
D: -
size: -
J: TRBJ1-6
CDR3: CASSISSYNSPLHF
DNA: TGTGCCAGCTCCATTAGCTCCTATAATTCACCCCTCCACTTT

V: TRBV2
D: -
size: -
J: TRBJ1-2
CDR3: CASRARQVYYGYTF
DNA: TGTGCCAGCAGAGCCCGACAGGTCTACTATGGCTACACCTTC

V: TRBV6-2/TRBV6-3
D: -
size: -
J: TRBJ1-2
CDR3: CASSSNRESYGYTF
DNA: TGTGCCAGCAGTTCTAACAGGGAGTCCTATGGCTACACCTTC

V: TRBV5-6
D: -
size: once
J: TRBJ1-3
CDR3: CASSLPWASGNTIYF
DNA: TGTGCCAGCAGCCTCCCTTGGGCAAGTGGAAACACCATATATTTT

V: TRBV5-1
D: -
size: -
J: TRBJ2-7
CDR3: CASSLEGRVPPEQYF
DNA: TGCGCCAGCAGCTTGGAGGGCAGGGTCCCCCCCGAGCAGTACTTC

V: TRBV3-1/TRBV3-2
D: -
size: -
J: TRBJ1-5
CDR3: CASSPQGVSQPQHF
DNA: TGTGCCAGCAGCCCCCAAGGAGTCAGTCAGCCCCAGCATTTT

V: TRBV2
D: TRBD1
size: -
J: TRBJ1-1
CDR3: CASVPGQVIQAFF
DNA: TGTGCCAGCGTCCCGGGACAGGTTATCCAAGCTTTCTTT

V: TRBV28
D: -
size: -
J: TRBJ2-7
CDR3: CASSSIAIYGQYF
DNA: TGTGCCAGCAGTTCGATCGCGATCTATGGGCAGTACTTC

V: TRBV2
D: TRBD2
size: -
J: TRBJ2-5
CDR3: CASSPAGGSETQYF
DNA: TGTGCCAGCAGTCCAGCGGGGGGGTCAGAGACCCAGTACTTC

V: TRBV5-1
D: TRBD1
size: -
J: TRBJ1-3
CDR3: CASSSTGVSSGNTIYF
DNA: TGCGCCAGCAGCTCGACAGGGGTTTCCTCTGGAAACACCATATATTTT

V: TRBV29-1
D: -
size: -
J: TRBJ1-2
CDR3: CSVDSGLGYTF
DNA: TGCAGCGTTGACTCGGGACTCGGCTACACCTTC

V: TRBV9
D: -
size: -
J: TRBJ1-3
CDR3: CASSVGLGAGNTIYF
DNA: TGTGCCAGCAGCGTAGGTCTGGGGGCCGGAAACACCATATATTTT